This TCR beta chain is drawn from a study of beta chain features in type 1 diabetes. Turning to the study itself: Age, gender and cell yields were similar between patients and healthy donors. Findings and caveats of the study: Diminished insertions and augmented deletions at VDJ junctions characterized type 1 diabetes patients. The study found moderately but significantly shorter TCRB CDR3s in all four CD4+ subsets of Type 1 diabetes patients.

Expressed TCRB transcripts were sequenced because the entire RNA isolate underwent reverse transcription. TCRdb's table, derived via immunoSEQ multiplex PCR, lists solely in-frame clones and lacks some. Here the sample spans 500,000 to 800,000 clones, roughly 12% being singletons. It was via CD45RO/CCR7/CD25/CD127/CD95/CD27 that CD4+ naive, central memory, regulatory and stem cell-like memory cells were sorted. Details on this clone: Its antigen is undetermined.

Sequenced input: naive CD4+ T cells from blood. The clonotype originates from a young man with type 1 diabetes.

The CDR3 sequence: CSVEVGGAGGNQPQHF. The CDR3 nucleotides read TGCAGCGTTGAGGTGGGGGGGGCCGGTGGCAATCAGCCCCAGCATTTT. The genes are TRBV29-1 and TRBJ1-5; possible D gene TRBD1, 6 bases. The V gene's germline CDR1 is SQVTM and CDR2 ANQGSEA. V was pared by 3 bases and J by 2 bases, with 17 bases between. The CDR3 is made up of 16 amino acids. Full variable domain (missing parts from reference TRBV29-1 and TRBJ1-5): SAVISQKPSRDICQRGTSLTIQCQVDSQVTMMFWYRQQPGQSLTLIATANQGSEATYESGFVIDKFPISRPNLTFSTLTVSNMSPEDSSIYLCSVEVGGAGGNQPQHFGDGTRLSIL.